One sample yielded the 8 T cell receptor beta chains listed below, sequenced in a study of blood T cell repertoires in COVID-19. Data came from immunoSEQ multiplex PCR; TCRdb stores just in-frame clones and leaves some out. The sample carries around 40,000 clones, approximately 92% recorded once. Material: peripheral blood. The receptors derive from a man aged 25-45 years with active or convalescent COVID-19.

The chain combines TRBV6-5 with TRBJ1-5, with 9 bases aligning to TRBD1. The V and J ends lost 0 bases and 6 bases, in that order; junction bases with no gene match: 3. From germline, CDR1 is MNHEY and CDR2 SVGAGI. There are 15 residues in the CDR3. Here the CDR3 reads CASSYSGTGIQPQHF. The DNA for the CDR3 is TGTGCCAGCAGTTACTCCGGGACAGGGATTCAGCCCCAGCATTTT.

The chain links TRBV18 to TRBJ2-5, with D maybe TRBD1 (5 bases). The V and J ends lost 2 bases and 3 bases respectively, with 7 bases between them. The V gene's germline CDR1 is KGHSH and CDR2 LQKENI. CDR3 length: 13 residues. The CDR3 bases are TGTGCCAGCTCACCAACCAGGGAAGAGACCCAGTACTTC. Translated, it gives CASSPTREETQYF.

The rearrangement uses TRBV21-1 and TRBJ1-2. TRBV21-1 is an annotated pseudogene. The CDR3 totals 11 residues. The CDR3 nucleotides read TGTGCCAGCAGCAAATTGAGGAACCGAAACTTC. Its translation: CASSKLRNRNF.

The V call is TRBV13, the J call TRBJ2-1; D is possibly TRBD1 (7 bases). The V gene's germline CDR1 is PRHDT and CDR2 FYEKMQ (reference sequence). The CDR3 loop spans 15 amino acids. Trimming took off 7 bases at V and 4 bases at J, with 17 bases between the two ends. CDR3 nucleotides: TGTGCCAGCATCCGACAGGGACTGGGTTACAATGAGCAGTTCTTC. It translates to CASIRQGLGYNEQFF.

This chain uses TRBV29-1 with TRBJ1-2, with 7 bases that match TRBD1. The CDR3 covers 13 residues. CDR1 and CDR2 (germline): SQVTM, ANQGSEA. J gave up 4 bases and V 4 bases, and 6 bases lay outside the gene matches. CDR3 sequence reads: CSVGQGWGYGYTF. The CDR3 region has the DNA TGCAGCGTTGGACAGGGATGGGGCTATGGCTACACCTTC.

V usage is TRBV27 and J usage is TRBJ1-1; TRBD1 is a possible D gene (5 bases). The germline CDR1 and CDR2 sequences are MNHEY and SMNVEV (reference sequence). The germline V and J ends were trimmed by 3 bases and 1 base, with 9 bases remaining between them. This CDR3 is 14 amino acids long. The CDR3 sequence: CASSFRAGNTEAFF. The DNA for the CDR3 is TGTGCCAGCAGTTTCAGGGCCGGGAACACTGAAGCTTTCTTT.

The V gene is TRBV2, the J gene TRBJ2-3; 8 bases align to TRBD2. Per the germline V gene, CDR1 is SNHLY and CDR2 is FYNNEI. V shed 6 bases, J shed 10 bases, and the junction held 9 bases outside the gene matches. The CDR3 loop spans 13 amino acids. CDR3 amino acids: CASRVGTSHAQYF. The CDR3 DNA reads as TGTGCCAGCAGGGTCGGGACTAGTCATGCGCAGTATTTT.

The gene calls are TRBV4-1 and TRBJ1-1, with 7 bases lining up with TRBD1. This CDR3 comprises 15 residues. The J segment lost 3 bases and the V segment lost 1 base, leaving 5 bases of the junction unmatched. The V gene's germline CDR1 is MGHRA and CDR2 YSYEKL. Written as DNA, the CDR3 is TGCGCCAGCAGCCAAGGGCTAGACAGGGACACTGAAGCTTTCTTT. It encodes CASSQGLDRDTEAFF.